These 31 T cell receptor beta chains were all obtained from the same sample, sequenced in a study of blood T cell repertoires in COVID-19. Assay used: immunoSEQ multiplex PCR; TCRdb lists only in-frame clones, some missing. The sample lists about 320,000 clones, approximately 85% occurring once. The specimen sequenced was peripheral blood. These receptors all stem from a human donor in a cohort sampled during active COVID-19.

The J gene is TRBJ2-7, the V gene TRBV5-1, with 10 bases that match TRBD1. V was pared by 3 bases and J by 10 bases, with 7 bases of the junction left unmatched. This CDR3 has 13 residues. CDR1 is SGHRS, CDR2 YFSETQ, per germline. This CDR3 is CASSSRQGAEQYF. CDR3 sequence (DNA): TGCGCCAGCAGCTCTAGACAGGGGGCGGAACAGTACTTC.

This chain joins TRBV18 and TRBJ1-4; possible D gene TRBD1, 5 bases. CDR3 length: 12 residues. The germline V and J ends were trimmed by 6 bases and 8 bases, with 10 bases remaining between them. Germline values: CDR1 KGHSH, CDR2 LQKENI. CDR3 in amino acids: CASSFTGEKLFF. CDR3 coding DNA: TGTGCCAGCTCTTTCACAGGCGAAAAACTGTTTTTT.

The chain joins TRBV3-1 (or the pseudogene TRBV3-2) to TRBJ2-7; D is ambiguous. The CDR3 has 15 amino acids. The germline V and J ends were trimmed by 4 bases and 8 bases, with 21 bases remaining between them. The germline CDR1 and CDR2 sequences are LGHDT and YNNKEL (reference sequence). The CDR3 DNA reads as TGTGCCAGCAGCCGATCCCCAGACAAGAGTTCCCAGCAGTACTTC. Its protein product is CASSRSPDKSSQQYF.

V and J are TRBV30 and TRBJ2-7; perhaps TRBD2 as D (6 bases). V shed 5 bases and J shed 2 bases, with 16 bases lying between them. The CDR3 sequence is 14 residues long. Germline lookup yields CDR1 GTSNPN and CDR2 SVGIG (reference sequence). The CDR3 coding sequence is TGTGCCTGGGGCCTCGGGACTGAGACCTACGAGCAGTACTTC. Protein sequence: CAWGLGTETYEQYF.

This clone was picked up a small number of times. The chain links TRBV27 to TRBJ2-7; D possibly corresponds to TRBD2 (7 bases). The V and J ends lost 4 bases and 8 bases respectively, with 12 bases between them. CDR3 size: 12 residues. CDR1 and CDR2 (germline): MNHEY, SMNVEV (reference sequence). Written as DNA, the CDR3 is TGTGCCAGCAGTTCGGGGGGCGGGCAGCAGTACTTC. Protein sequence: CASSSGGGQQYF.

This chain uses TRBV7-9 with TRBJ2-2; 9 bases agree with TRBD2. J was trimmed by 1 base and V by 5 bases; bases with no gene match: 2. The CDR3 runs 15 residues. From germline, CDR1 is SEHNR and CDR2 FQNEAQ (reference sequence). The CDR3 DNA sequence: TGTGCCAGCAGCGATAGCGGGGGGAACACCGGGGAGCTGTTTTTT. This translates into CASSDSGGNTGELFF.

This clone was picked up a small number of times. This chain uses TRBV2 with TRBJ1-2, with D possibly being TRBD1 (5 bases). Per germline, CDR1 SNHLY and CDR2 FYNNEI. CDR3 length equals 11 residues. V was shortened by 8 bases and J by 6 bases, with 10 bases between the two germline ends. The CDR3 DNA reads TGTGCCAGCGGGACTGGTAATGGCTACACCTTC. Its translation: CASGTGNGYTF.

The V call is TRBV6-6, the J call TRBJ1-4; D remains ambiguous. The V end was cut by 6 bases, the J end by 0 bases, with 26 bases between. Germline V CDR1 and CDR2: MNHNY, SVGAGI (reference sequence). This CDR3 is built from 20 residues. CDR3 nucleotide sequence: TGTGCCAGCAGCCGTACGGTTCTGCAGGCCTCCCCCACAACTAATGAAAAACTGTTTTTT. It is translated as CASSRTVLQASPTTNEKLFF.

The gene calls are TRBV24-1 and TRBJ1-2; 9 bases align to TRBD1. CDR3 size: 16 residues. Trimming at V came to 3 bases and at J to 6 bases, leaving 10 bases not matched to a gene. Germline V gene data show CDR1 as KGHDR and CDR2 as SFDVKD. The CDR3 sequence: CATSDGQGSRGHGYTF. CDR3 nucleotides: TGTGCCACCAGTGATGGACAGGGGTCTAGGGGTCATGGCTACACCTTC.

CDR3 sequence: CATSRGQYGYTF. The CDR3 DNA sequence: TGTGCCACCAGCCGGGGACAGTATGGCTACACCTTC. The V call is TRBV15, the J call TRBJ1-2; TRBD1 matches 7 bases. V lost 5 bases, J lost 5 bases, and 2 bases stayed unmatched. Germline V gene lookup returns CDR1 LNHNV and CDR2 YYDKDF (reference sequence). This CDR3 region has 12 residues.

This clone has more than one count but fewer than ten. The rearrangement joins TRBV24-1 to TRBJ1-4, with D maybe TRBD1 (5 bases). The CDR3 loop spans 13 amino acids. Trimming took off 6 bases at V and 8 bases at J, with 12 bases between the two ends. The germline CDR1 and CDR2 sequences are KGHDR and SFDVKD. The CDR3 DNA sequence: TGTGCCACCAGTCCCAGGGCTGGGGAAAAACTGTTTTTT. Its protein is CATSPRAGEKLFF.

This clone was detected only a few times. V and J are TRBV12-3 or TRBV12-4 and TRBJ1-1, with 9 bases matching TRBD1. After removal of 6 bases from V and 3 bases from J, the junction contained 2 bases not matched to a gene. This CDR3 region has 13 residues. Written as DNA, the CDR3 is TGTGCCAGCAGGCGGACAGGGGACACTGAAGCTTTCTTT. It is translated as CASRRTGDTEAFF.

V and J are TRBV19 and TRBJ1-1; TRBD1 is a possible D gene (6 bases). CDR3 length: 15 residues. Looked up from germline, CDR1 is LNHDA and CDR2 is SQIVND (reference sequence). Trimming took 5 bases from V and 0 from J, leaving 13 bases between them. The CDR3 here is CASSRKQGLNTEAFF. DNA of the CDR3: TGTGCCAGTAGTCGTAAACAGGGTCTGAACACTGAAGCTTTCTTT. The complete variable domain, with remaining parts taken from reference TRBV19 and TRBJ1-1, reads DGGITQSPKYLFRKEGQNVTLSCEQNLNHDAMYWYRQDPGQGLRLIYYSQIVNDFQKGDIAEGYSVSREKKESFPLTVTSAQKNPTAFYLCASSRKQGLNTEAFFGQGTRLTVV.

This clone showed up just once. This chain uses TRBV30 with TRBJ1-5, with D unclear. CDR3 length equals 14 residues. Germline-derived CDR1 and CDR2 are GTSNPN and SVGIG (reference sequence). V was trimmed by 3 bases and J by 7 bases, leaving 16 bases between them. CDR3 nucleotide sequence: TGTGCCTGGAGAGGGAGACATGATAGGCAGCCCCAGCATTTT. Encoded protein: CAWRGRHDRQPQHF.

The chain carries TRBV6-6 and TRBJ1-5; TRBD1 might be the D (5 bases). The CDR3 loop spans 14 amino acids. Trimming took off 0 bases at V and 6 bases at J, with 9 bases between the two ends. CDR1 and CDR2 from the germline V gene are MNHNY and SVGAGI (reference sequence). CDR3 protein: CASSYSGDSQPQHF. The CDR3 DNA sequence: TGTGCCAGCAGTTACTCGGGTGACAGTCAGCCCCAGCATTTT.

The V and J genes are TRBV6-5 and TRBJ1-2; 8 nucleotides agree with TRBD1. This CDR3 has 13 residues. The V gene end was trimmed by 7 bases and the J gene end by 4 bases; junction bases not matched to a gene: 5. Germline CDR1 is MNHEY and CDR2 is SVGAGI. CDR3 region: CASKGTGGYGYTF. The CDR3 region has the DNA TGTGCCAGCAAGGGGACAGGCGGCTATGGCTACACCTTC.

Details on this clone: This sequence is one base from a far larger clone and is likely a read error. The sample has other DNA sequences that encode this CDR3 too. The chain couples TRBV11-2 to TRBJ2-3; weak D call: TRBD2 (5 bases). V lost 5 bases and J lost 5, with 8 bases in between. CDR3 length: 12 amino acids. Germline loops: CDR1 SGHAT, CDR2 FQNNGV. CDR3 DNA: TGTGCCAGCAGCCCCGCGGGAGATACGCAGTATTTT. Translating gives CASSPAGDTQYF.

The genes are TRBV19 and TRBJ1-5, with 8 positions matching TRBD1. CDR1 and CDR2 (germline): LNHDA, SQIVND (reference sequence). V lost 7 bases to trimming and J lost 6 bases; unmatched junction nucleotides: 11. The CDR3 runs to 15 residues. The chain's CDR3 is CASTNGQGYTQPQHF. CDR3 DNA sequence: TGTGCCAGTACTAATGGACAGGGCTACACTCAGCCCCAGCATTTT.

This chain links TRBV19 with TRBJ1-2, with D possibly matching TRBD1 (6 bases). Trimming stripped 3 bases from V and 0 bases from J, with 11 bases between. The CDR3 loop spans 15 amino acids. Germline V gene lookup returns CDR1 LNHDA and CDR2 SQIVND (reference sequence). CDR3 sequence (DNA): TGTGCCAGTAGTATGGGACATTTAGCTAACTATGGCTACACCTTC. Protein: CASSMGHLANYGYTF.

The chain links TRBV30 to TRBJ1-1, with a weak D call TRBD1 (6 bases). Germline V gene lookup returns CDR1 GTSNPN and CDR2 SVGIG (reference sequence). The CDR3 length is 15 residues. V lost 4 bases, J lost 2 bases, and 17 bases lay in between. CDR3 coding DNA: TGTGCCTGGAATACAGGGCTTTCATTTAACACTGAAGCTTTCTTT. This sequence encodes CAWNTGLSFNTEAFF.

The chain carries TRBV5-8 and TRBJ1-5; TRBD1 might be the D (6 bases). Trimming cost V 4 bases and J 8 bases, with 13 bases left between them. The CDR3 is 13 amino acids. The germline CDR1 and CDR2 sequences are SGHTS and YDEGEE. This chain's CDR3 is CASSRAEGEPQHF. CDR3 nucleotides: TGTGCCAGCAGCCGGGCCGAGGGGGAGCCCCAGCATTTT. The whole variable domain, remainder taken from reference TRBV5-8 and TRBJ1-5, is EAGVTQSPTHLIKTRGQQATLRCSPISGHTSVYWYQQALGLGLQFLLWYDEGEERNRGNFPPRFSGRQFPNYSSELNVNALELEDSALYLCASSRAEGEPQHFGDGTRLSIL.

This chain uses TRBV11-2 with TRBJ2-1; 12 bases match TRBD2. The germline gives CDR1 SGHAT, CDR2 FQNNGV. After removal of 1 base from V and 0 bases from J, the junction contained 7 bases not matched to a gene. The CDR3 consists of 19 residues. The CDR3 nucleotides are TGTGCCAGCAGCTTAGGACTAGCGGGGGCAATGAGCTCCTACAATGAGCAGTTCTTC. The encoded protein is CASSLGLAGAMSSYNEQFF.

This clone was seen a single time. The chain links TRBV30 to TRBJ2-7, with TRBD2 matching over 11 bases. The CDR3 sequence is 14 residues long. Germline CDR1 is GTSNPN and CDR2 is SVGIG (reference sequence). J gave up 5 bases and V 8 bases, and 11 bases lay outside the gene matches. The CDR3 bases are TGTGCCCAGAGAAAAGGGACTAGCGGAGACGAGCAGTACTTC. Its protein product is CAQRKGTSGDEQYF.

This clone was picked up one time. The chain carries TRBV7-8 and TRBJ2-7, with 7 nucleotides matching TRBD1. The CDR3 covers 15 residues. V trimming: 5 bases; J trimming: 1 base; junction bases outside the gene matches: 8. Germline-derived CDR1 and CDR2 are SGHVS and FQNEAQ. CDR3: CASSPRQGLSYEQYF. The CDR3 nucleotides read TGTGCCAGCAGCCCCAGACAGGGCCTGTCCTACGAGCAGTACTTC.

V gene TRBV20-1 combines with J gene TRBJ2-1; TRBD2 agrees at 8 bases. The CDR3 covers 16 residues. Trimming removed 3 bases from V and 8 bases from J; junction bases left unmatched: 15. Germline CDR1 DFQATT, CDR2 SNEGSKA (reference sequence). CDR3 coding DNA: TGCAGTGCTAGTCAGCCGGGGGGGCCTTCTCTTCATGAGCAGTTCTTC. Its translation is CSASQPGGPSLHEQFF.

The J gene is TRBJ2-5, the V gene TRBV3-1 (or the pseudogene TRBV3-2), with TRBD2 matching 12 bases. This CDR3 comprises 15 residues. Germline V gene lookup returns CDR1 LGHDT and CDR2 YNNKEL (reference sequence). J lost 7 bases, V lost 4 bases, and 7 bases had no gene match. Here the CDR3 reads CASSPRLAGGATQYF. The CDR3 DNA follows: TGTGCCAGCAGCCCACGCCTAGCGGGGGGGGCGACCCAGTACTTC.

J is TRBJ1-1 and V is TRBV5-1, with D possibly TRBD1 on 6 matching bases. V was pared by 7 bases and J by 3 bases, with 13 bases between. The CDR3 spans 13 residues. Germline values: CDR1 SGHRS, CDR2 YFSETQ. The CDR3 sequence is CASLGGQDTEAFF. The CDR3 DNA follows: TGCGCCAGCCTGGGGGGGCAGGACACTGAAGCTTTCTTT.

In DNA, the CDR3 is TGTGCCATCAGTGAGTCTCAGCGGACCCAGCATTTT. Residues: CAISESQRTQHF. V gene TRBV10-3 combines with J gene TRBJ1-5; D gene unclear. The germline V gene encodes CDR1 ENHRY and CDR2 SYGVKD. This CDR3 region has 12 residues. Trimming stripped 0 bases from V and 11 bases from J, with 8 bases between.

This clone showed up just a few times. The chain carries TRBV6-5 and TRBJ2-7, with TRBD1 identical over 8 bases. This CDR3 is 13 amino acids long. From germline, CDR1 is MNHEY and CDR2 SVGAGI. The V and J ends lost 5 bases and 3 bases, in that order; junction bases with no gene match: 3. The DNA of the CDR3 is TGTGCCAGCAGTAGACAGGGGAACTACGAGCAGTACTTC. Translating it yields CASSRQGNYEQYF.

For the CDR3, the DNA is TGTGCCAGCAGCCTAAGTACAGGGGGGTCTAACTATGGCTACACCTTC. Translating it yields CASSLSTGGSNYGYTF. V and J are TRBV7-8 and TRBJ1-2, with TRBD1 matching over 8 bases. This CDR3 region has 16 residues. Germline V gene sequence: CDR1 SGHVS, CDR2 FQNEAQ. Germline trimming cut 5 bases from V and 0 bases from J; bases unmatched to any gene: 8.

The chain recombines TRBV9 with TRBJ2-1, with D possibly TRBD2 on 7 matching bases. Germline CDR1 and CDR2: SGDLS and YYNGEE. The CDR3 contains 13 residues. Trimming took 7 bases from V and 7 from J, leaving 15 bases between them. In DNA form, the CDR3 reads TGTGCCAGCCCCCCGGGGGGCCAAAATGAGCAGTTCTTC. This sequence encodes CASPPGGQNEQFF.